This TCR beta chain was profiled in a study of blood T cell repertoires in COVID-19. Study at large: The study drew acute and convalescent COVID-19 samples from the United States, Italy and Spain. The cDNA or gDNA used as material had been derived from T cells, B-cell-depleted T cells, or PBMCs.

In the authors' workflow: Quantification of nucleated cells was approximated via reference gene primer amplification. Here immunoSEQ multiplex PCR was the method, and the copy in TCRdb shows in-frame clones only, minus some. V, J and clone size reflect that table, while D and trimming were determined from the DNA. The sample lists 45,000 to 55,000 clones; 60% to 85% were seen once. With 4 bases removed from V and 5 bases from J, the gap between germline ends came to 6 bases. CDR1 and CDR2 (germline): SGHDT, YYEEEE. The length of the CDR3 is 11 residues. Sequenced: peripheral blood. This clonotype originated in a human donor with active or convalescent COVID-19. The donor label of this sample is uncertain. The chain joins TRBV5-6 to TRBJ2-5; no reliable D call. CDR3 coding DNA: TGTGCCAGCAGCACCGGGGAGACCCAGTACTTC. This codes for CASSTGETQYF. Filled out from reference TRBV5-6 and TRBJ2-5, the complete variable domain reads DAGVTQSPTHLIKTRGQQVTLRCSPKSGHDTVSWYQQALGQGPQFIFQYYEEEERQRGNFPDRFSGHQFPNYSSELNVNALLLGDSALYLCASSTGETQYFGPGTRLLVL.